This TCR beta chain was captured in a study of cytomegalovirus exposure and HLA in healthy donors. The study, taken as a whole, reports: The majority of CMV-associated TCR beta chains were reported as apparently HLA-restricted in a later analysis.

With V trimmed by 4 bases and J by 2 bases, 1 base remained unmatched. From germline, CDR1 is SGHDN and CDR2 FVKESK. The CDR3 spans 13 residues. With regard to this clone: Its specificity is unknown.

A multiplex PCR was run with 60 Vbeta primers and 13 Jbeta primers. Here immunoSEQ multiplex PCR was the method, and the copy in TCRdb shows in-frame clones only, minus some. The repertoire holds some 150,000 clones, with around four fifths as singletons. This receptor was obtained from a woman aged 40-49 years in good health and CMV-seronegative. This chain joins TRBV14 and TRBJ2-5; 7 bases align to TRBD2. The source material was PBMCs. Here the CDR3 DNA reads TGTGCCAGCAGCCGGGGACTACAAGAGACCCAGTACTTC. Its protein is CASSRGLQETQYF.